This T cell receptor (beta chain) was captured by sequencing in a study of radiotherapy plus CTLA-4 blockade in lung cancer. As for the study in general: In roughly 17% of patients, objective responses were seen; 31% had disease control.

Whole-study results and caveats: An expansion of tumor-derived TCR clones occurred in blood after radiotherapy plus ipilimumab.

This clone occurred a few times. Its cognate antigen is unknown. Germline lookup yields CDR1 MGHRA and CDR2 YSYEKL. This CDR3 has 13 residues. V shed 4 bases and J 10 bases; nucleotides not matched to a gene: 3. Only in-frame clones appear in the TCRdb table, and some are missing; sequencing was by immunoSEQ multiplex PCR. The repertoire holds some 27,000 clones, with over 70% as singletons. This sequence was found in a human donor with non-small cell lung cancer that progressed on radiotherapy plus ipilimumab. This specimen consisted of peripheral blood, obtained from a patient treated with radiotherapy plus ipilimumab. V and J are TRBV4-1 and TRBJ2-1; 11 positions agree with TRBD2. The CDR3 DNA sequence: TGCGCCAGCAGCCTAAGACTAGCGGGGGAGCAGTTCTTC. Translation: CASSLRLAGEQFF.